Presented here are 10 T cell receptor beta chains from one specimen sequenced in a study of CD8 T cells in ankylosing spondylitis (dated by TCRdb to the late 2010s). The library was built by means of 5' RACE. The listed sequencing device is Illumina HiSeq 2500. Using fastp trimming at Q25 and MiXCR clonotype assembly, TCRdb reanalyzed the public sequencing data and kept in-frame beta chains. A single entry per CDR3 protein holds the most common genes and DNA from its merged rows. This sample gives 250,000 to 400,000 distinct CDR3 sequences in total; 11% of them show up just once. The leading ten clones occupy roughly 9.5% of the sample. The material sequenced was blood, either unsorted or a sorted T cell fraction (not recorded which). Source of these receptors: a female donor with ankylosing spondylitis or in good health (not recorded which).

This clonotype came up many times. The genes are TRBV10-3 and TRBJ2-4; D uncertain. This CDR3 is built from 12 residues. The germline gives CDR1 ENHRY, CDR2 SYGVKD. V lost 3 bases and J 6 bases, leaving 6 bases between the germline ends. The CDR3 sequence is CAISEDPNIQYF. The DNA of the CDR3 is TGTGCCATCAGTGAAGACCCAAACATTCAGTACTTC.

This clonotype has a count of ten or more. This chain uses TRBV7-6 with TRBJ2-7; 10 bases match TRBD2. V was clipped by 2 bases and J by 0 bases; unmatched bases: 13. The germline V gene encodes CDR1 SGHVS and CDR2 FNYEAQ. The CDR3 spans 19 residues. CDR3 sequence reads: CASSLRPSGGTGSSYEQYF. The CDR3 nucleotides read TGTGCCAGCAGCTTAAGACCTAGCGGGGGAACAGGGAGCTCCTACGAGCAGTACTTC. The full variable domain, its missing parts supplied by reference TRBV7-6 and TRBJ2-7, is GAGVSQSPRYKVTKRGQDVALRCDPISGHVSLYWYRQALGQGPEFLTYFNYEAQQDKSGLPNDRFSAERPEGSISTLTIQRTEQRDSAMYRCASSLRPSGGTGSSYEQYFGPGTRLTVT.

This clonotype was detected only a few times. The chain uses TRBV3-1 and TRBJ1-6, with 9 bases matching TRBD1. CDR3 size: 17 residues. J lost 9 bases, V lost 0 bases, and 9 bases had no gene match. Germline V gene sequence: CDR1 LGHDT, CDR2 YNNKEL (reference sequence). CDR3 protein: CASSQDHGTGRSSPLHF. CDR3 nucleotide sequence: TGTGCCAGCAGCCAAGATCATGGGACAGGGAGGAGTTCACCCCTCCACTTT.

This clonotype came up many times. Compared with germline, one end of the junction differs, possibly owing to a read error. The chain recombines TRBV5-1 with TRBJ2-3; 10 bases agree with TRBD2. The CDR3 is made up of 14 amino acids. Germline CDR1 SGHRS, CDR2 YFSETQ. The CDR3 coding sequence is TGCGCCAGCAGCTTGGGGTCTAGCGGGGGTCACCAGGATTTT. Protein sequence: CASSLGSSGGHQDF. The full variable domain, in which reference TRBV5-1 and TRBJ2-3 provide the parts outside the CDR3, is KAGVTQTPRYLIKTRGQQVTLSCSPISGHRSVSWYQQTPGQGLQFLFEYFSETQRNKGNFPGRFSGRQFSNSRSEMNVSTLELGDSALYLCASSLGSSGGHQDFGPGTRLTVL.

The chain links TRBV29-1 to TRBJ1-1; no reliable D call. The V end was cut by 4 bases, the J end by 4 bases, with 7 bases between. Germline V gene lookup returns CDR1 SQVTM and CDR2 ANQGSEA. The CDR3 sequence is 11 residues long. CDR3 DNA: TGCAGCGTTGGAGGATCCACTGAAGCTTTCTTT. Amino acids: CSVGGSTEAFF.

The table lists this clonotype with many counts. The chain carries TRBV20-1 and TRBJ2-1; TRBD1 is a possible D gene (5 bases). Germline loops: CDR1 DFQATT, CDR2 SNEGSKA (reference sequence). The CDR3 has 15 residues. V dropped 0 bases and J dropped 2 bases, with 11 bases sitting between them. This CDR3 reads CSARDGAGTYNEQFF. The CDR3 DNA sequence: TGCAGTGCTAGAGATGGGGCCGGAACCTACAATGAGCAGTTCTTC.

The rearrangement links TRBV20-1 to TRBJ2-1; D uncertain. CDR1 is DFQATT and CDR2 is SNEGSKA in the germline V gene (reference sequence). The CDR3 extends over 16 amino acids. Trimming shortened V by 4 bases and J by 1 base, and 17 bases separated the two germline ends. CDR3 residues: CSATGRLLNSYNEQFF. For the CDR3, the DNA is TGCAGTGCTACCGGCAGACTCCTAAATTCCTACAATGAGCAGTTCTTC.

Notes on this clonotype: Compared with germline, one end of the junction differs, possibly owing to a read error. The V and J genes are TRBV20-1 and TRBJ2-5, with TRBD2 identical over 14 bases. This CDR3 has 17 residues. CDR1 and CDR2 from the germline V gene are DFQATT and SNEGSKA (reference sequence). This CDR3 is CSARIGLAGGVFETQSF. CDR3 bases: TGCAGTGCTAGAATCGGACTAGCGGGGGGCGTTTTCGAGACCCAGTCCTTC.

A remark on this clonotype: Given a much more abundant clone one base away, this may be a read error. V and J are TRBV29-1 and TRBJ2-1; TRBD2 agrees at 8 bases. V lost 4 bases and J lost 6; bases outside the gene matches: 8. CDR3 length equals 14 residues. The V gene's germline CDR1 is SQVTM and CDR2 ANQGSEA. CDR3 bases: TGCAGCGTTGCAGTCGGGGGGGACTCCAATGAGCAGTTCTTC. This gives the protein CSVAVGGDSNEQFF.

On this clonotype itself: This could be a read error, since a much larger clone is one nucleotide away. The CDR3 protein is CASSLRAGGKGTHEQYF. The CDR3, as DNA: TGTGCCAGCAGCTTAAGGGCAGGGGGTAAGGGAACCCACGAGCAGTACTTC. The rearrangement links TRBV7-2 to TRBJ2-7; TRBD1 matches at 7 bases. The CDR3 contains 17 residues. J gave up 5 bases and V 2 bases, and 15 bases lay outside the gene matches. Germline V gene lookup returns CDR1 SGHTA and CDR2 FQGNSA.